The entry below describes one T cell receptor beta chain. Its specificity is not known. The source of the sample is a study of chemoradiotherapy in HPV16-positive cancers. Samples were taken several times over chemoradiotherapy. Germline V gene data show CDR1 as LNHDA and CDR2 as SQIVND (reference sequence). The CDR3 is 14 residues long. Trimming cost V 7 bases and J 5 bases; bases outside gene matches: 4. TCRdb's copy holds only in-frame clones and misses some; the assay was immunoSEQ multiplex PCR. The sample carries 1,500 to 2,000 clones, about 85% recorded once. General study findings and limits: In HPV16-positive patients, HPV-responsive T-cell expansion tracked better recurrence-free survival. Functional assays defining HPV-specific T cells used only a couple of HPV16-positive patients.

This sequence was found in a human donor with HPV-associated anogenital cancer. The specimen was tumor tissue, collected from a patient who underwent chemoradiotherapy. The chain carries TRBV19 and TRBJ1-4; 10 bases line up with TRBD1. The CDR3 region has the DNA TGTGCCAGTAATCGGGGACAGGGGAATGAAAAACTGTTTTTT. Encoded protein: CASNRGQGNEKLFF.